The 27 T cell receptor beta chains in this list originate from one sample, sequenced in a study of neurological immune-mediated disorders. Time point denoted: longitudinal time-point 3. Via MiXCR, TCRdb re-called the 5' RACE reads, giving one row per CDR3 protein. The sample holds roughly 48,000 distinct CDR3 sequences, about 13% seen once. The sequenced sample consisted of PBMCs. The receptors were gathered from a male donor with HTLV-1-associated myelopathy (HAM/TSP).

This clonotype was found many times. V is TRBV5-1 and J is TRBJ2-1, with D possibly being TRBD1 (6 bases). The germline V and J ends were trimmed by 0 bases and 1 base, with 8 bases remaining between them. CDR1 SGHRS and CDR2 YFSETQ come from the germline V gene. This CDR3 is 15 amino acids long. The DNA of the CDR3 is TGCGCCAGCAGCTTGGTGCAGGGGTCCTACAATGAGCAGTTCTTC. Its protein is CASSLVQGSYNEQFF. Complete variable domain (other parts from reference TRBV5-1 and TRBJ2-1): KAGVTQTPRYLIKTRGQQVTLSCSPISGHRSVSWYQQTPGQGLQFLFEYFSETQRNKGNFPGRFSGRQFSNSRSEMNVSTLELGDSALYLCASSLVQGSYNEQFFGPGTRLTVL.

This clonotype was recorded many times. The V and J genes are TRBV10-3 and TRBJ1-5, with unresolved D. Germline V gene lookup returns CDR1 ENHRY and CDR2 SYGVKD. V dropped 4 bases and J dropped 4 bases, with 11 bases sitting between them. The CDR3 contains 14 residues. The CDR3 DNA sequence: TGTGCCATCAGTGCCTATTCGGGGAATCAGCCCCAGCATTTT. Translation: CAISAYSGNQPQHF.

In its sample, this clonotype was seen many times. This sequence joins TRBV9 and TRBJ2-3; D ambiguous. CDR1 is SGDLS and CDR2 is YYNGEE in the germline V gene. The CDR3 contains 13 residues. V was shortened by 0 bases and J by 6 bases, with 8 bases between the two germline ends. CDR3 coding DNA: TGTGCCAGCAGCGTAGGCATGCTCGATACGCAGTATTTT. Translating it yields CASSVGMLDTQYF.

This clonotype was seen many times. The chain combines TRBV11-3 with TRBJ2-1; TRBD2 might be the D (6 bases). The CDR3 totals 13 residues. Germline CDR1 reads SGHNT; CDR2 reads YENEEA. V lost 2 bases to trimming and J lost 10 bases, with 12 bases between them. Here the CDR3 DNA reads TGTGCCAGCAGCTTACGGGGACTGGGGGAGCAGTTCTTC. Translated: CASSLRGLGEQFF. Full variable domain (outside the CDR3, taken from reference TRBV11-3 and TRBJ2-1): EAGVVQSPRYKIIEKKQPVAFWCNPISGHNTLYWYLQNLGQGPELLIRYENEEAVDDSQLPKDRFSAERLKGVDSTLKIQPAELGDSAVYLCASSLRGLGEQFFGPGTRLTVL.

This clonotype was detected a few times. The J gene is TRBJ2-1, the V gene TRBV7-3; D ambiguous. CDR1 SGHTA and CDR2 FQGTGA come from the germline V gene. V lost 0 bases and J 5 bases, leaving 8 bases between the germline ends. The length of the CDR3 is 14 residues. In DNA form, the CDR3 reads TGTGCCAGCAGCTTAACGAGAAGGGACAATGAGCAGTTCTTC. Translated, it gives CASSLTRRDNEQFF.

V usage is TRBV9 and J usage is TRBJ2-3, with TRBD2 matching 9 bases. With 6 bases clipped from V and 1 base from J, the junction kept 3 bases outside the gene matches. The CDR3 totals 14 residues. Per germline, CDR1 SGDLS and CDR2 YYNGEE. CDR3 DNA: TGTGCCAGCACGGAGCGGGGGGGCACAGATACGCAGTATTTT. This translates into CASTERGGTDTQYF.

This clonotype is medium-sized within its sample. The genes are TRBV29-1 and TRBJ2-7, with a tentative D call TRBD1 (5 bases). Between the trimmed V and J ends, which lost 5 bases and 2 bases, there was a span of 19 bases. CDR3 length: 15 residues. Germline-derived CDR1 and CDR2 are SQVTM and ANQGSEA. The CDR3 sequence: CSVTKLVDRTYEQYF. DNA of the CDR3: TGCAGCGTTACCAAGTTGGTCGACAGAACCTACGAGCAGTACTTC.

This clonotype was detected ten times or more. J is TRBJ1-1 and V is TRBV27; TRBD1 might be the D (6 bases). The ends were cut back, 6 bases at V and 0 bases at J, with 20 bases in the middle. The germline V gene has CDR1 MNHEY and CDR2 SMNVEV (reference sequence). CDR3 length: 17 amino acids. CDR3 nucleotide sequence: TGTGCCAGCAGACCAACGGTAAACAGGGTCGTGAACACTGAAGCTTTCTTT. Its protein product is CASRPTVNRVVNTEAFF.

This clonotype was counted at least ten times. CDR3 amino acids: CSASPGHGNEQFF. CDR3 nucleotide sequence: TGCAGTGCTTCTCCGGGACACGGCAATGAGCAGTTCTTC. The genes are TRBV20-1 and TRBJ2-1; maybe TRBD1 (6 bases). V was clipped by 5 bases and J by 6 bases, with 14 bases between them. There are 13 residues in the CDR3. CDR1 and CDR2 from the germline V gene are DFQATT and SNEGSKA (reference sequence).

This clonotype has only a few counts. This chain uses TRBV5-5 with TRBJ2-7, with D maybe TRBD1 (5 bases). Germline loops: CDR1 SGHKS, CDR2 YYEKEE (reference sequence). Trimming cost V 0 bases and J 4 bases, with 11 bases left between them. The CDR3 length is 14 residues. The CDR3 nucleotides read TGTGCCAGCAGCTTGGGGCCTAGGGGTTACGAGCAGTACTTC. Its protein product is CASSLGPRGYEQYF.

This clonotype was seen a handful of times. A clone one base away is much larger, so this may be a read error. CDR3 amino acids: CASSRGAWELFF. In nucleotides, the CDR3 is TGTGCCAGCAGCCGGGGGGCCTGGGAGCTGTTTTTT. The chain employs TRBV6-5 and TRBJ2-2, with D possibly being TRBD2 (7 bases). V lost 6 bases and J lost 9, with 11 bases in between. Germline CDR1 and CDR2: MNHEY and SVGAGI. The CDR3 runs 12 residues.

This clonotype has a count of ten or more. CDR3 DNA sequence: TGTGCCAGCACCTCCCCAGGGGGGGGAGAGACCCAGTACTTC. It translates to CASTSPGGGETQYF. The V and J genes are TRBV5-5 and TRBJ2-5, with D perhaps assigned TRBD1 or TRBD2 (7 bases each). The CDR3 extends over 14 amino acids. V was trimmed by 6 bases and J by 4 bases, leaving 16 bases between them. Germline V gene data show CDR1 as SGHKS and CDR2 as YYEKEE (reference sequence).

This chain uses TRBV9 with TRBJ2-3; D uncertain. This CDR3 is 14 amino acids long. Trimming removed 4 bases at V and 3 bases at J, with 12 bases between. Looked up from germline, CDR1 is SGDLS and CDR2 is YYNGEE. This CDR3 reads CASSPDSGTDTQYF. The CDR3 DNA sequence: TGTGCCAGCAGCCCGGATAGTGGGACAGATACGCAGTATTTT. The entire variable domain, with the rest obtained from reference TRBV9 and TRBJ2-3, is as follows: DSGVTQTPKHLITATGQRVTLRCSPRSGDLSVYWYQQSLDQGLQFLIQYYNGEERAKGNILERFSAQQFPDLHSELNLSSLELGDSALYFCASSPDSGTDTQYFGPGTRLTVL.

Only a few counts were recorded for this clonotype. The rearrangement links TRBV7-9 to TRBJ1-1; no clear D. The CDR3 is 15 residues long. The germline V gene has CDR1 SEHNR and CDR2 FQNEAQ (reference sequence). With 1 base removed from V and 3 bases from J, the gap between germline ends came to 12 bases. The chain's CDR3 is CASSLDGRRDTEAFF. The CDR3 nucleotides are TGTGCCAGCAGCTTAGACGGCAGGAGGGACACTGAAGCTTTCTTT.

Only a few counts were recorded for this clonotype. The chain couples TRBV5-4 to TRBJ2-7; 7 positions agree with TRBD1. This CDR3 spans 15 amino acids. Germline V gene data show CDR1 as SGHNT and CDR2 as YYREEE (reference sequence). V lost 4 bases and J lost 2; bases outside the gene matches: 9. CDR3 residues: CASSGRRDSPYEQYF. CDR3 sequence (DNA): TGTGCCAGCAGCGGGCGCCGGGACAGCCCCTACGAGCAGTACTTC.

This clonotype was counted ten times or more. DNA for the CDR3: TGCGCCAGCAGTGAGACAGGCCAAGGGGCCCAGCATTTT. It translates to CASSETGQGAQHF. The V and J genes are TRBV10-1 and TRBJ1-5; a possible D gene is TRBD1 (5 bases). Germline lookup yields CDR1 WNHNN and CDR2 SYGVQD (reference sequence). This CDR3 has 13 amino acids. V was trimmed by 2 bases and J by 11 bases, leaving 13 bases between them.

The chain recombines TRBV6-6 with TRBJ2-7; 9 nucleotides align to TRBD1. J gave up 6 bases and V 5 bases, and 17 bases lay outside the gene matches. The CDR3 contains 17 residues. Germline V gives CDR1 MNHNY, CDR2 SVGAGI (reference sequence). CDR3 nucleotides: TGTGCCAGCAGTAAAACCGGGACAGGGACTCTCCGGGTCGAGCAGTACTTC. Translating gives CASSKTGTGTLRVEQYF.

This clonotype is termed medium-sized. The rearrangement joins TRBV27 to TRBJ2-7, with 7 nucleotides matching TRBD1. The junction had 9 bases not matched to a gene; V was cut back by 3 bases and J by 7 bases. Germline CDR1 reads MNHEY; CDR2 reads SMNVEV (reference sequence). The CDR3 is 14 residues long. The CDR3 reads CASSFRDSAREQYF. DNA of the CDR3: TGTGCCAGCAGTTTTCGGGACAGCGCCCGGGAGCAGTACTTC.

This chain connects TRBV10-1 to TRBJ2-1; a possible D gene is TRBD2 (5 bases). CDR3 size: 14 residues. Germline V gives CDR1 WNHNN, CDR2 SYGVQD (reference sequence). V was trimmed by 2 bases and J by 8 bases, leaving 13 bases between them. CDR3 region: CASSESGSGDEQFF. The CDR3 DNA reads as TGCGCCAGCAGTGAGAGTGGGAGTGGGGATGAGCAGTTCTTC.

Many counts were recorded for this clonotype. The rearrangement uses TRBV2 and TRBJ1-4; D gene ambiguous. The V gene's germline CDR1 is SNHLY and CDR2 FYNNEI. The CDR3 contains 17 residues. V gave up 8 bases and J gave up 8 bases, with 27 bases separating them. This CDR3 reads CASRIYLAGPAEEKLFF. Here the CDR3 DNA reads TGTGCCAGCCGCATCTACCTTGCCGGGCCCGCAGAGGAAAAACTGTTTTTT.

This clonotype was seen repeatedly, ten times or more. The V and J genes are TRBV5-6 and TRBJ2-3, with a possible D match to TRBD2 (6 bases). Germline assignment: CDR1 SGHDT and CDR2 YYEEEE. V was cut by 2 bases and J by 6 bases, with 16 bases left in between. The CDR3 covers 15 residues. For the CDR3, the DNA is TGTGCCAGCAGCTTCTTCGGGACTGAAGTCGATACGCAGTATTTT. This gives the protein CASSFFGTEVDTQYF.

This clonotype was counted at least ten times. The chain combines TRBV12-3 or TRBV12-4 with TRBJ1-1, with D possibly matching TRBD1 (6 bases). V was trimmed by 7 bases and J by 3 bases, leaving 12 bases between them. The CDR3 sequence is 13 residues long. The CDR3 DNA sequence: TGTGCCAGCACCCTGGACAGATACACTGAAGCTTTCTTT. Residues: CASTLDRYTEAFF.

At least ten counts were recorded for this clonotype. The chain joins TRBV7-9 to TRBJ1-3, with D tentatively TRBD1 (6 bases). Germline V gives CDR1 SEHNR, CDR2 FQNEAQ (reference sequence). The CDR3 contains 16 residues. Trimming pared 0 bases from V and 2 bases from J, leaving 11 bases between. The CDR3 DNA reads as TGTGCCAGCAGCTTAGCGGCCAGGGGCGCTGGAAACACCATATATTTT. This translates into CASSLAARGAGNTIYF.

The chain's CDR3 is CASKSEGASGELFF. CDR3 coding DNA: TGCGCCAGCAAATCTGAAGGGGCGTCCGGGGAGCTGTTTTTT. The chain links TRBV5-1 to TRBJ2-2; TRBD1 is a possible D gene (5 bases). With 6 bases removed from V and 6 bases from J, the gap between germline ends came to 15 bases. Germline V CDR1 and CDR2: SGHRS, YFSETQ. The CDR3 consists of 14 residues.

By its share, this clonotype is medium-sized. The rearrangement joins TRBV7-2 to TRBJ1-6; 7 bases line up with TRBD1. Germline loops: CDR1 SGHTA, CDR2 FQGNSA. The CDR3 runs to 15 residues. Trimming took 2 bases from V and 7 from J; bases not matched to a gene: 5. The CDR3 sequence: CASSLFGTANSPLHF. The CDR3 DNA sequence: TGTGCCAGCAGCTTATTTGGGACAGCCAATTCACCCCTCCACTTT. Combining the CDR3 with reference TRBV7-2 and TRBJ1-6 gives the whole variable domain GAGVSQSPSNKVTEKGKDVELRCDPISGHTALYWYRQSLGQGLEFLIYFQGNSAPDKSGLPSDRFSAERTGGSVSTLTIQRTQQEDSAVYLCASSLFGTANSPLHFGNGTRLTVT.

The sample holds a few counts of this clonotype. V usage is TRBV2 and J usage is TRBJ1-2; no definite D call. The V end lost 3 bases, the J end lost 3 bases, and 23 bases lay between the germline ends. CDR1 is SNHLY and CDR2 is FYNNEI in the germline V gene. The CDR3 is made up of 18 amino acids. The CDR3 protein is CASSEEGLAVVGYYGYTF. In nucleotides, the CDR3 is TGTGCCAGCAGTGAGGAAGGGCTAGCAGTGGTGGGTTACTATGGCTACACCTTC.

The sample holds many counts of this clonotype. V gene TRBV27 combines with J gene TRBJ1-5; D unclear. CDR3 length: 15 amino acids. Germline V gives CDR1 MNHEY, CDR2 SMNVEV (reference sequence). V lost 3 bases, J lost 2 bases, and 11 bases lay in between. CDR3 DNA: TGTGCCAGCAGTTTGGTCTCCCGGGGCAATCAGCCCCAGCATTTT. Translation gives CASSLVSRGNQPQHF.